These T cell receptor beta chains were read from a single sample in a study of shared clonotypes between healthy human individuals. The table came from immunoSEQ multiplex PCR; TCRdb's copy has only in-frame clones and leaves some out. The sample has approximately 640,000 clones, less than 80% seen once. Sequencing was carried out using memory CD4+ T cells sorted from blood. These receptors were obtained from a woman in her twenties or thirties in good health. Both conserved end residues are part of each CDR3. A D gene is named only where the DNA matches it firmly. Not all rows give a size; the values are once, few, many and, for expanded clones, a class.

V gene: TRBV2
D gene: .
clone size: .
J gene: TRBJ1-4
CDR3 DNA: TGTGCCACCCAGCAAGGGGCGAATGAAAAACTGTTTTTT
CDR3 protein: CATQQGANEKLFF

V gene: TRBV5-5
D gene: .
clone size: .
J gene: TRBJ2-7
CDR3 DNA: TGTGCCAGCAGCTTGGCCTGGGCAGGGGCAAACTACGAGCAGTACTTC
CDR3 protein: CASSLAWAGANYEQYF

V gene: TRBV18
D gene: .
clone size: .
J gene: TRBJ1-1
CDR3 DNA: TGTGCCAGCTCACCCCGGTTGGAGACTGAAGCTTTCTTT
CDR3 protein: CASSPRLETEAFF

V gene: TRBV14
D gene: TRBD2
clone size: .
J gene: TRBJ2-7
CDR3 DNA: TGTGCCAGCAGCCAAAGCGGGGCCACCTACGAGCAGTACTTC
CDR3 protein: CASSQSGATYEQYF

V gene: TRBV2
D gene: TRBD2
clone size: .
J gene: TRBJ2-7
CDR3 DNA: TGTGCCAGCAGTGCAGAGACTAGCACCCTCTCCTACGAGCAGTACTTC
CDR3 protein: CASSAETSTLSYEQYF

V gene: TRBV2
D gene: .
clone size: .
J gene: TRBJ2-4
CDR3 DNA: TGTGCCAGCAGTGGGGGGGGCTCGTTAGCCAAAAACATTCAGTACTTC
CDR3 protein: CASSGGGSLAKNIQYF

V gene: TRBV25-1
D gene: TRBD1
clone size: .
J gene: TRBJ1-4
CDR3 DNA: TGTGCCAGCAGCGATCCGGGACAGGTACATAATGAAAAACTGTTTTTT
CDR3 protein: CASSDPGQVHNEKLFF

V gene: TRBV7-3
D gene: TRBD2
clone size: .
J gene: TRBJ2-5
CDR3 DNA: TGTGCCAGCAGCCCCGGACTAGCGGGAGGTGAGACCCAGTACTTC
CDR3 protein: CASSPGLAGGETQYF

V gene: TRBV7-2
D gene: .
clone size: .
J gene: TRBJ2-3
CDR3 DNA: TGTGCCAGCAGCTTTGACTATCTTAGCACAGATACGCAGTATTTT
CDR3 protein: CASSFDYLSTDTQYF

V gene: TRBV18
D gene: TRBD2
clone size: .
J gene: TRBJ2-7
CDR3 DNA: TGTGCCAGCTCCGAGCGGGAGGGCCCCGAGCAGTACTTC
CDR3 protein: CASSEREGPEQYF

V gene: TRBV4-2
D gene: .
clone size: .
J gene: TRBJ2-7
CDR3 DNA: TGTGCCAGCAGCCAAGATAATCTAGCAGCCTACGAGCAGTACTTC
CDR3 protein: CASSQDNLAAYEQYF

V gene: TRBV7-9
D gene: .
clone size: few
J gene: TRBJ1-2
CDR3 DNA: TGTGCCAGCAGCCACCCCGGGGCAGGACCTAACTATGGCTACACCTTC
CDR3 protein: CASSHPGAGPNYGYTF

V gene: TRBV5-1
D gene: TRBD1
clone size: .
J gene: TRBJ2-7
CDR3 DNA: TGCGCCAGCAGCTTGGAAAGCGGGACAGGGCTCGAGCAGTACTTC
CDR3 protein: CASSLESGTGLEQYF

V gene: TRBV19
D gene: TRBD1
clone size: .
J gene: TRBJ2-3
CDR3 DNA: TGTGCCAGTAGTATTGGAGCAGGGGGCTTCACAGATACGCAGTATTTT
CDR3 protein: CASSIGAGGFTDTQYF

V gene: TRBV6-1
D gene: .
clone size: .
J gene: TRBJ2-1
CDR3 DNA: TGTGCCAGCAGTGAAACGGTCGCATTCGAGCAGTTCTTC
CDR3 protein: CASSETVAFEQFF

V gene: TRBV28
D gene: .
clone size: .
J gene: TRBJ2-7
CDR3 DNA: TGTGCCAGCAGGCTTCCCAGCGGCGCGGAGCAGTACTTC
CDR3 protein: CASRLPSGAEQYF

V gene: TRBV18
D gene: .
clone size: .
J gene: TRBJ2-3
CDR3 DNA: TGTGCCAGCTCACCAAGTTCCACAGATACGCAGTATTTT
CDR3 protein: CASSPSSTDTQYF

V gene: TRBV5-1
D gene: TRBD2
clone size: .
J gene: TRBJ2-5
CDR3 DNA: TGCGCCAGCAGCCCAAGGGCCCTAGCGGTAGAGACCCAGTACTTC
CDR3 protein: CASSPRALAVETQYF

V gene: TRBV19
D gene: .
clone size: .
J gene: TRBJ1-1
CDR3 DNA: TGTGCCAGTAGCCCTCCCAGTCACACTCAAGCTTTCTTT
CDR3 protein: CASSPPSHTQAFF

V gene: TRBV4-2
D gene: TRBD2
clone size: few
J gene: TRBJ2-1
CDR3 DNA: TGTGCCAGCAGCCCTCGACTAGCGGACCAGGAGGGGAGGCAGTTCTTC
CDR3 protein: CASSPRLADQEGRQFF

V gene: TRBV28
D gene: .
clone size: .
J gene: TRBJ1-1
CDR3 DNA: TGTGCCAGCAGTTTGGGCGGGGTGAACACTGAAGCTTTCTTT
CDR3 protein: CASSLGGVNTEAFF

V gene: TRBV7-9
D gene: .
clone size: .
J gene: TRBJ2-2
CDR3 DNA: TGTGCCAGCACCCCCCGAGTTGGCACCGGGGAGCTGTTTTTT
CDR3 protein: CASTPRVGTGELFF

V gene: TRBV30
D gene: TRBD2
clone size: .
J gene: TRBJ2-1
CDR3 DNA: TGTGCCTGTAGAGAACCTAGCGGGAGTTTGAATGAGCAGTTCTTC
CDR3 protein: CACREPSGSLNEQFF

V gene: TRBV5-1
D gene: .
clone size: .
J gene: TRBJ2-1
CDR3 DNA: TGCGCCAGCAGTTCCGGGACGCAATACAATGAGCAGTTCTTC
CDR3 protein: CASSSGTQYNEQFF

V gene: TRBV28
D gene: .
clone size: .
J gene: TRBJ1-5
CDR3 DNA: TGTGCCAGCAGTTTCGGCGGTGGTGGCAATCAGCCCCAGCATTTT
CDR3 protein: CASSFGGGGNQPQHF

V gene: TRBV28
D gene: .
clone size: .
J gene: TRBJ1-1
CDR3 DNA: TGTGCCAGCAGAAAATTTACAGGGCGCCCTGAAGCTTTCTTT
CDR3 protein: CASRKFTGRPEAFF

V gene: TRBV19
D gene: TRBD2
clone size: few
J gene: TRBJ2-5
CDR3 DNA: TGTGCCAGTAGTATAGAGCCGGGACTAAGTCGGGAGACCCAGTACTTC
CDR3 protein: CASSIEPGLSRETQYF

V gene: TRBV5-3
D gene: .
clone size: .
J gene: TRBJ2-7
CDR3 DNA: TGTGCCAGCAGCTTGGTTGGGACCCCCCGGGGCGAGCAGTACTTC
CDR3 protein: CASSLVGTPRGEQYF

V gene: TRBV9
D gene: .
clone size: .
J gene: TRBJ1-4
CDR3 DNA: TGTGCCAGCAGCGTAGGAACGGGCTGGTCAACTAATGAAAAACTGTTTTTT
CDR3 protein: CASSVGTGWSTNEKLFF

V gene: TRBV10-2
D gene: TRBD1
clone size: many
J gene: TRBJ2-2
CDR3 DNA: TGCGCCAGCAGTGAGCCAGGGGGCGTATCCGGGGAGCTGTTTTTT
CDR3 protein: CASSEPGGVSGELFF

V gene: TRBV28
D gene: .
clone size: .
J gene: TRBJ1-2
CDR3 DNA: TGTGCCAGCAGTACGCCGGGGGTCACGGCTGGCTACACCTTC
CDR3 protein: CASSTPGVTAGYTF

V gene: TRBV5-1
D gene: .
clone size: .
J gene: TRBJ2-3
CDR3 DNA: TGCGCCAGCAGCTCCGAACGGGATACGCAGTATTTT
CDR3 protein: CASSSERDTQYF

V gene: TRBV18
D gene: .
clone size: .
J gene: TRBJ2-4
CDR3 DNA: TGTGCCAGCTCACCAGGGGGAGGAGGGGACATTCAGTACTTC
CDR3 protein: CASSPGGGGDIQYF

V gene: TRBV7-2
D gene: TRBD1
clone size: .
J gene: TRBJ1-2
CDR3 DNA: TGTGCCAGCAGCGAGGGACAGGGTTTTGGCTACACCTTC
CDR3 protein: CASSEGQGFGYTF

V gene: TRBV6-6
D gene: .
clone size: .
J gene: TRBJ2-7
CDR3 DNA: TGTGCCAGCAGCGGACTATCCTACGAGCAGTACTTC
CDR3 protein: CASSGLSYEQYF

V gene: TRBV11-2
D gene: TRBD2
clone size: .
J gene: TRBJ2-3
CDR3 DNA: TGTGCCAGCGACAGACTAGCGGGAAAAGATACGCAGTATTTT
CDR3 protein: CASDRLAGKDTQYF

V gene: TRBV7-9
D gene: .
clone size: .
J gene: TRBJ1-1
CDR3 DNA: TGTGCCAGCAGCATGATTGGGCAGGGTGGTATGGCTTTCTTT
CDR3 protein: CASSMIGQGGMAFF